The entry below describes one T cell receptor (beta chain). The antigen remains unidentified. This sample is drawn from a study of cytomegalovirus exposure and HLA in healthy donors. Study results and caveats: Cytomegalovirus status was reportedly diagnosed by the classifier with high sensitivity and specificity.

13 Jbeta primers and 60 Vbeta primers were used for the PCR. Clones were sequenced by immunoSEQ multiplex PCR, and TCRdb holds only the in-frame ones, with some missing. Of fewer than 95,000 clones in the sample, roughly 60% were seen once. The source of this sequence is a woman in her fifties or sixties in good health and CMV-seropositive. The sample comprised PBMCs.

The CDR3 coding sequence is TGCGCCAGCAGCTTGGTGGGACAGGGGGCGACGACCGGGGAGCTGTTTTTT. Protein sequence: CASSLVGQGATTGELFF. The chain employs TRBV5-1 and TRBJ2-2; TRBD1 aligns across 12 bases. Germline V CDR1 and CDR2: SGHRS, YFSETQ. The V gene end was trimmed by 0 bases and the J gene end by 5 bases; junction bases not matched to a gene: 5. This CDR3 is 17 amino acids long.